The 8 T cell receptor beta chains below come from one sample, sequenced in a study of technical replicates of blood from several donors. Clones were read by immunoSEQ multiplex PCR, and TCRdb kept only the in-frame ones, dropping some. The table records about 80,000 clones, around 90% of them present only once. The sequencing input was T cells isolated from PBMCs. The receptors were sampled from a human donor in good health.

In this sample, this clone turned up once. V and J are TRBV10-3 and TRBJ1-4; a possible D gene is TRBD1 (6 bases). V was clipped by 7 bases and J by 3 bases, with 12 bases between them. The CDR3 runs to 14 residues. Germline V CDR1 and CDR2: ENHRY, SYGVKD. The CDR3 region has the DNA TGTGCCATCAAGAAGGGGGGGCCTAATGAAAAACTGTTTTTT. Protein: CAIKKGGPNEKLFF.

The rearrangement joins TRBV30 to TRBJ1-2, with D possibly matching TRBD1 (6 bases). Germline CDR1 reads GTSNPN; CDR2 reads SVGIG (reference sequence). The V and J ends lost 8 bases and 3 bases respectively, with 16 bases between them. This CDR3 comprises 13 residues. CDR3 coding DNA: TGTGCCGGTACTAGGGGGTACGACTATGGCTACACCTTC. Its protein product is CAGTRGYDYGYTF.

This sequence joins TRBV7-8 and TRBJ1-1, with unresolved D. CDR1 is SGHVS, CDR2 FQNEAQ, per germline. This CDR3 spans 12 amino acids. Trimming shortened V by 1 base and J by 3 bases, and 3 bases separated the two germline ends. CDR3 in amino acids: CASSLDYTEAFF. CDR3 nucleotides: TGTGCCAGCAGCTTAGACTACACTGAAGCTTTCTTT.

The CDR3 nucleotides read TGCGCCAGCAGCCAAGCGGCACAGGGAGTCTTCGAGCAGTACTTC. It encodes CASSQAAQGVFEQYF. This chain links TRBV4-3 with TRBJ2-7; D possibly corresponds to TRBD1 (6 bases). V was clipped by 1 base and J by 6 bases, with 16 bases between them. From germline, CDR1 is LGHNA and CDR2 YSLEER. This CDR3 region has 15 residues.

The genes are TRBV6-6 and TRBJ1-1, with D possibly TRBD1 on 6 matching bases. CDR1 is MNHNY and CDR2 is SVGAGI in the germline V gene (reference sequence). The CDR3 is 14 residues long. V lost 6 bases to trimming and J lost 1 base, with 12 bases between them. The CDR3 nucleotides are TGTGCCAGCAGCCGTTACAGGGCGAACACTGAAGCTTTCTTT. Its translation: CASSRYRANTEAFF.

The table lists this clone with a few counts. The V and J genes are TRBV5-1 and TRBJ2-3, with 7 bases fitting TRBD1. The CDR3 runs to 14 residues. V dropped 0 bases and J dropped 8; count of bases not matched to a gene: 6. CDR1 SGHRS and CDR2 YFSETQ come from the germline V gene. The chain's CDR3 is CASSLDRDSLTQYF. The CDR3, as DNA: TGCGCCAGCAGCTTGGACCGGGACAGCCTTACGCAGTATTTT.

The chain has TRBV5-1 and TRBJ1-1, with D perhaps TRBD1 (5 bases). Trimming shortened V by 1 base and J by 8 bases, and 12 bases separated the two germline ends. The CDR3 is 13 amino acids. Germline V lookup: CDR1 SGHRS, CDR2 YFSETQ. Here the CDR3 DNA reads TGCGCCAGCAGCTTGAGGGGATCAGCGGAAGCTTTCTTT. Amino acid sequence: CASSLRGSAEAFF.

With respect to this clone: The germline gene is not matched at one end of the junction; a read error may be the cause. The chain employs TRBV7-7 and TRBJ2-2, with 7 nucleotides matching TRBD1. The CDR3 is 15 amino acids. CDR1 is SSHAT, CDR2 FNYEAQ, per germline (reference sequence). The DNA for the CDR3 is TGTGCTAGCAGCCAGGGGGACGAGAACACCGGGGAGCTGTTTTTT. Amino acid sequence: CASSQGDENTGELFF.